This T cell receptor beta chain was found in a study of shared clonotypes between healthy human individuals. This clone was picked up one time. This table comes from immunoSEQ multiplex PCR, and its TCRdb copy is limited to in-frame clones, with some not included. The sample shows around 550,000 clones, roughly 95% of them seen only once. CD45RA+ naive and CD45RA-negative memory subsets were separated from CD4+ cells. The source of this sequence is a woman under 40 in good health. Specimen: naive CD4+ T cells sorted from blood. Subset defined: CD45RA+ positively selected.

CDR3 sequence (DNA): TGTGCCAGCAGTTCATACGGGTTGGCGAACACCGGGGAGCTGTTTTTT. Protein: CASSSYGLANTGELFF. The J gene is TRBJ2-2, the V gene TRBV6-5; D uncertain. CDR1 and CDR2 from the germline V gene are MNHEY and SVGAGI. CDR3 length equals 16 residues. Trimming pared 4 bases from V and 0 bases from J, leaving 12 bases between.